This TCR beta chain was found in a study of CD8+CD57+ T cells in acquired aplastic anemia (dated by TCRdb to between 2018 and 2020). As for the study more broadly: DNA extracted from sorted CD4+ and CD8+ cells had a mean of approximately 3.4 ug, with a range of roughly 0.18 to 27.4 ug. CD8+CD57+ expansion was defined as a frequency above the mean frequency observed in healthy subjects. The study at large found these results: Although roughly 30 CD8+ CDR3 sequences were shared by patients and controls, these sequences appeared highly expressed in patients and within the immunodominant clones of patients. CD8+ Simpson's diversity did not differ significantly between patients and healthy controls (P=0.060).

About this clonotype itself: No antigen is known for it. No base quality values were provided; no much bigger clone lies one nucleotide off.

Flow cytometry had shown CD8+CD57+ cell expansion in the patients selected for sequencing. Every patient had severe acquired aplastic anemia, diagnosed using the International Study of Aplastic Anemia and Agranulocytosis and Camitta criteria. No therapy had been received by the patients at the time of blood sampling. TCR repertoires of sorted CD4+ and CD8+ blood T cells from severe aplastic anemia patients and healthy subjects were deep-sequenced in the study. Patients were enrolled under clinicaltrials.gov protocols 00001620, 01623167, 00001397, 00071045, 00081523 and 00961064 in the USA. Ficoll-Paque density gradient centrifugation was used to isolate peripheral blood mononuclear cells. Before DNA was extracted, CD4+ and CD8+ T cells were sorted using either FACS or magnetic beads. Genomic DNA was used as template for profiling of TCR beta VDJ combinations and CDR3 sequences. TCR repertoire sequencing was run on an Illumina HiSeq 2000. Processing in the source paper ran as follows. Repertoire assessment relied on Simpson's diversity index, CDR3 size and DJ length profiles, and TRBV/TRBJ rearrangement plots. The immunodominant clone was defined as the most abundant DNA sequence in deep sequencing data. CDR3 amino acid sequences were screened for sharing across subjects and were compared with published repertoires and the VDJdb database. TCRdb trimmed public reads at Q25 via fastp, called clones via MiXCR and kept in-frame beta chains. A single entry per CDR3 protein holds the most common genes and DNA from its merged rows. The V and J calls, along with clone size, are taken from TCRdb and not from the paper's own processing. In all, the sample holds 450,000 to 550,000 distinct CDR3 sequences, and around 30% of those were seen once. Approximately 0.82% of the sample is in the top ten clones.

The CDR3 measures 14 amino acids from cysteine to phenylalanine. The DNA shown is the 42-base CDR3, in frame from base 1. Reading the germline V gene (reference sequence) gives CDR1 DFQATT and CDR2 SNEGSKA. Unmatched junction bases come to 12, with V trimmed by 6 bases and J by 6 bases. The receptor chain draws on TRBV20-1 and TRBJ2-5; 8 bases in the middle match TRBD1. The sequenced material came from sorted CD4+, CD8+, or CD8+CD57+ T cells (not recorded which) from PBMCs. The sequence was obtained from a human donor with aplastic anemia. The sequenced DNA: TGCAGTGCCCCCATCGGACAGGGTAGAAAGACCCAGTACTTC. Its coded protein is CSAPIGQGRKTQYF.